This passage covers 24 T cell receptor beta chains from one sample sequenced in a study of blood T cell repertoires in COVID-19. Repertoires were generated with immunoSEQ multiplex PCR, while TCRdb's copy carries only in-frame clones and drops some. Among 260,000 or so clones listed, roughly four fifths were seen once. The source material was peripheral blood. These receptors were obtained from a woman between 65 and 79 years old with acute or convalescent COVID-19.

The rearrangement uses TRBV5-4 and TRBJ1-1; 7 positions match TRBD1. The CDR3 totals 15 residues. Losses at the gene ends were 0 bases for V and 1 base for J; bases not matched to a gene: 3. Germline-derived CDR1 and CDR2 are SGHNT and YYREEE (reference sequence). The CDR3 loop reads CASSLAEGANTEAFF. CDR3 DNA sequence: TGTGCCAGCAGCTTGGCGGAGGGGGCGAACACTGAAGCTTTCTTT.

The chain is built from TRBV15 and TRBJ1-1; D is uncertain. Trimming took off 0 bases at V and 0 bases at J, with 8 bases between the two ends. The CDR3 extends over 15 amino acids. Germline V gene data show CDR1 as LNHNV and CDR2 as YYDKDF (reference sequence). This chain's CDR3 is CATSRDTMMNTEAFF. The CDR3 bases are TGTGCCACCAGCAGAGATACTATGATGAACACTGAAGCTTTCTTT.

The rearrangement links TRBV4-1 to TRBJ2-1, with 12 bases matching TRBD2. The CDR3 sequence is 17 residues long. CDR1 and CDR2 from the germline V gene are MGHRA and YSYEKL. The J segment lost 6 bases and the V segment lost 3 bases, leaving 9 bases of the junction unmatched. In DNA, the CDR3 is TGCGCCAGCAGCCAGGAACCAACTAGCGGGGGGAGCAATGAGCAGTTCTTC. Its translation: CASSQEPTSGGSNEQFF.

The V gene is TRBV14, the J gene TRBJ1-2, with D unresolved. This CDR3 region has 12 residues. V shed 1 base and J shed 6 bases, with 6 bases lying between them. Germline CDR1 reads SGHDN; CDR2 reads FVKESK. CDR3 coding DNA: TGTGCCAGCAGCCAAGTCGGGGATGGCTACACCTTC. It yields the protein CASSQVGDGYTF.

V usage is TRBV4-2 and J usage is TRBJ1-3, with a possible D match to TRBD1 (5 bases). The CDR3 is 14 residues long. Germline assignment: CDR1 LGHNA and CDR2 YNFKEQ. V lost 0 bases, J lost 8 bases, and 11 bases lay in between. The CDR3 region has the DNA TGTGCCAGCAGCCAAGACCGGGGGGGGTACACCATATATTTT. Its protein is CASSQDRGGYTIYF.

This clone was found a few times. The chain combines TRBV3-1 (or the pseudogene TRBV3-2) with TRBJ1-1; TRBD1 aligns across 11 bases. V trimming: 2 bases; J trimming: 1 base; junction bases outside the gene matches: 3. The CDR3 runs 16 residues. Germline V lookup: CDR1 LGHDT, CDR2 YNNKEL (reference sequence). The CDR3 reads CASSQTGTGGNTEAFF. The DNA for the CDR3 is TGTGCCAGCAGCCAAACCGGGACAGGGGGGAACACTGAAGCTTTCTTT.

V is TRBV24-1 and J is TRBJ2-3; weak D call: TRBD1 (6 bases). CDR1 is KGHDR and CDR2 is SFDVKD in the germline V gene. The length of the CDR3 is 17 residues. V dropped 1 base and J dropped 2 bases, with 15 bases sitting between them. Here the CDR3 reads CATSDFGGTGITDTQYF. The DNA of the CDR3 is TGTGCCACCAGTGATTTTGGGGGCACCGGTATCACAGATACGCAGTATTTT.

The V call is TRBV6-2 or TRBV6-3, the J call TRBJ2-7; no clear D gene. The ends were cut back, 3 bases at V and 4 bases at J, with 16 bases in the middle. Germline V gene lookup returns CDR1 MNHEY and CDR2 SVGEGT. The CDR3 extends over 15 amino acids. In nucleotides, the CDR3 is TGTGCCAGCAGTTATGAGTCGACAAGACGATACGAGCAGTACTTC. This encodes CASSYESTRRYEQYF.

The chain is built from TRBV15 and TRBJ1-2; 9 bases fit TRBD1. V trimming: 1 base; J trimming: 5 bases; junction bases outside the gene matches: 5. CDR1 LNHNV and CDR2 YYDKDF come from the germline V gene (reference sequence). This CDR3 contains 15 residues. CDR3 nucleotides: TGTGCCACCAGCAGAGCATCGGGACAGGGTTATGGCTACACCTTC. It is translated as CATSRASGQGYGYTF.

This clone was counted a few times. The chain has TRBV15 and TRBJ1-5; D remains ambiguous. The CDR3 runs 13 residues. In germline, CDR1 is LNHNV, CDR2 YYDKDF (reference sequence). V was trimmed by 8 bases and J by 0 bases, leaving 8 bases between them. The CDR3 loop reads CATAGYSNQPQHF. CDR3 in DNA: TGTGCCACCGCGGGATATAGCAATCAGCCCCAGCATTTT.

The chain is built from TRBV20-1 and TRBJ2-7, with a possible D match to TRBD2 (7 bases). Germline lookup yields CDR1 DFQATT and CDR2 SNEGSKA (reference sequence). The V and J ends lost 3 bases and 0 bases respectively, with 18 bases between them. The CDR3 runs to 16 residues. In nucleotides, the CDR3 is TGCAGTGCTAGTGGGGGCCGGGGGGAATACTCCTACGAGCAGTACTTC. It translates to CSASGGRGEYSYEQYF.

This clone was found once. DNA of the CDR3: TGTGCCAGCAGCTTGGTGCGTCGGGACACTGAAGCTTTCTTT. Protein product: CASSLVRRDTEAFF. V and J are TRBV5-6 and TRBJ1-1; no definite D call. The V end was cut by 0 bases, the J end by 3 bases, with 9 bases between. The length of the CDR3 is 14 residues. CDR1 and CDR2 (germline): SGHDT, YYEEEE.

A few counts support this clone. The chain combines TRBV6-2 or TRBV6-3 with TRBJ2-2, with D possibly TRBD2 on 5 matching bases. The germline V gene encodes CDR1 MNHEY and CDR2 SVGEGT. The V end lost 4 bases, the J end lost 2 bases, and 8 bases lay between the germline ends. The CDR3 spans 14 residues. The CDR3 nucleotides are TGTGCCAGCAGTTTATCGGGAAACACCGGGGAGCTGTTTTTT. Protein product: CASSLSGNTGELFF.

The chain links TRBV11-2 to TRBJ2-1; no firm D call. This CDR3 spans 16 amino acids. V gave up 6 bases and J gave up 1 base, with 16 bases separating them. Per germline, CDR1 SGHAT and CDR2 FQNNGV. The CDR3 DNA reads as TGTGCCAGCAGGCGACCAGGTCTTATGTCCTACAATGAGCAGTTCTTC. It encodes CASRRPGLMSYNEQFF.

The V call is TRBV6-5, the J call TRBJ1-4, with 8 nucleotides matching TRBD1. From germline, CDR1 is MNHEY and CDR2 SVGAGI. V lost 2 bases, J lost 3 bases, and 2 bases stayed unmatched. CDR3 length: 15 amino acids. CDR3 sequence (DNA): TGTGCCAGCAGTTACACCAGGGGGCCTAATGAAAAACTGTTTTTT. As protein: CASSYTRGPNEKLFF.

The chain couples TRBV3-1 (or the pseudogene TRBV3-2) to TRBJ1-1; D gene uncertain. This CDR3 contains 13 residues. The germline CDR1 and CDR2 sequences are LGHDT and YNNKEL (reference sequence). Trimming pared 0 bases from V and 5 bases from J, leaving 7 bases between. CDR3 sequence: CASSQERGTEAFF. DNA for the CDR3: TGTGCCAGCAGCCAAGAACGAGGTACTGAAGCTTTCTTT.

This clone was found once. The chain is built from TRBV6-6 and TRBJ1-2, with a weak D call TRBD1 (6 bases). V lost 6 bases and J lost 2, with 16 bases in between. This CDR3 comprises 15 residues. Germline-derived CDR1 and CDR2 are MNHNY and SVGAGI (reference sequence). CDR3 DNA sequence: TGTGCCAGCAGCTCAAGAGGACAGATCAACTATGGCTACACCTTC. It is translated as CASSSRGQINYGYTF.

The genes are TRBV4-3 and TRBJ2-5; TRBD2 agrees at 8 bases. The V gene's germline CDR1 is LGHNA and CDR2 YSLEER. The CDR3 is 15 residues long. With 7 bases clipped from V and 2 bases from J, the junction kept 9 bases outside the gene matches. The CDR3 nucleotides are TGCGCCAGCAAACGGGGGGGGCTCCCACAAGAGACCCAGTACTTC. It is translated as CASKRGGLPQETQYF.

This clone came up once. The chain couples TRBV7-2 to TRBJ2-3; a possible D gene is TRBD1 (5 bases). The germline V gene has CDR1 SGHTA and CDR2 FQGNSA. The CDR3 length is 12 residues. Trimming pared 5 bases from V and 4 bases from J, leaving 7 bases between. CDR3 DNA: TGTGCCAGCAGCCCAGGGCCAGATACGCAGTATTTT. This translates into CASSPGPDTQYF. The whole variable domain, filled in from reference TRBV7-2 and TRBJ2-3, reads GAGVSQSPSNKVTEKGKDVELRCDPISGHTALYWYRQSLGQGLEFLIYFQGNSAPDKSGLPSDRFSAERTGGSVSTLTIQRTQQEDSAVYLCASSPGPDTQYFGPGTRLTVL.

This chain joins TRBV4-3 and TRBJ1-1, with a weak D call TRBD1 (5 bases). Trimming left V 0 bases short and J 4 bases short, with 12 bases between. Germline values: CDR1 LGHNA, CDR2 YSLEER. The CDR3 runs 15 residues. CDR3 bases: TGCGCCAGCAGCCAAGATCCCCAGGGCCGCACTGAAGCTTTCTTT. It specifies CASSQDPQGRTEAFF.

V and J are TRBV2 and TRBJ1-6, with TRBD1 matching over 11 bases. Germline V gene data show CDR1 as SNHLY and CDR2 as FYNNEI. The CDR3 covers 16 residues. The ends lost 5 bases at V and 10 bases at J; junction bases unmatched: 10. The CDR3 nucleotides read TGTGCCAGCAGTCAAGACTGGACAGGGGGCATGTCACCCCTCCACTTT. Amino acid sequence: CASSQDWTGGMSPLHF. The full variable domain, rest sourced from reference TRBV2 and TRBJ1-6, is EPEVTQTPSHQVTQMGQEVILRCVPISNHLYFYWYRQILGQKVEFLVSFYNNEISEKSEIFDDQFSVERPDGSNFTLKIRSTKLEDSAMYFCASSQDWTGGMSPLHFGNGTRLTVT.

The V gene is TRBV5-1, the J gene TRBJ1-4, with a tentative D call TRBD1 (5 bases). Germline CDR1 SGHRS, CDR2 YFSETQ. This CDR3 is 17 amino acids long. V was clipped by 4 bases and J by 2 bases, with 18 bases between them. CDR3 bases: TGCGCCAGCAGCGATGGGGCCACTTTCAACACTAATGAAAAACTGTTTTTT. Encoded protein: CASSDGATFNTNEKLFF.

This clone was seen more than once but under ten times. The CDR3: CASSQAPGTGELFF. The CDR3 coding sequence is TGCGCCAGCAGCCAAGCCCCGGGAACCGGGGAGCTGTTTTTT. The chain uses TRBV4-3 and TRBJ2-2, with D perhaps matching TRBD2 (5 bases). Deletions cut 1 base from V and 5 bases from J, with 8 bases between. Germline V gene sequence: CDR1 LGHNA, CDR2 YSLEER. The length of the CDR3 is 14 residues.

This chain joins TRBV3-1 (or the pseudogene TRBV3-2) and TRBJ1-5; a possible D gene is TRBD1 (5 bases). From germline, CDR1 is LGHDT and CDR2 YNNKEL (reference sequence). The V gene lost 0 bases and the J gene lost 2 bases, with 11 bases spanning the gap. The CDR3 runs to 16 residues. The CDR3 sequence is CASSQDWGGGNQPQHF. The CDR3 nucleotides read TGTGCCAGCAGCCAAGACTGGGGGGGAGGCAATCAGCCCCAGCATTTT.